One and the same sample provided the 23 T cell receptor beta chains below, sequenced in a study of shared clonotypes between healthy human individuals. Sequenced by immunoSEQ multiplex PCR; TCRdb stores in-frame clones only, minus some. The sample includes roughly 2.2 million clones, 85% to 95% of them seen just once. Sequenced material: naive CD4+ T cells from PBMCs. Subset defined: CD45RA+ positively selected. The receptors stem from a young man in good health. Some clones in this sample may be carry-over from other donors' samples.

This CDR3 reads CASSIMTGYYGYTF. The DNA for the CDR3 is TGTGCCAGTAGTATAATGACAGGGTACTATGGCTACACCTTC. The V call is TRBV19, the J call TRBJ1-2; 7 nucleotides agree with TRBD1. Germline V gene sequence: CDR1 LNHDA, CDR2 SQIVND (reference sequence). This CDR3 has 14 residues. J lost 3 bases, V lost 2 bases, and 3 bases had no gene match.

The chain carries TRBV5-1 and TRBJ2-7, with 10 bases identical to TRBD2. V lost 4 bases to trimming and J lost 1 base; unmatched junction nucleotides: 14. Germline assignment: CDR1 SGHRS and CDR2 YFSETQ. The CDR3 covers 18 residues. For the CDR3, the DNA is TGCGCCAGCAGCCCGGGAGGTCTAGCGGGAGTTGGTTCCTACGAGCAGTACTTC. It is translated as CASSPGGLAGVGSYEQYF.

The chain recombines TRBV2 with TRBJ1-4; D gene uncertain. This CDR3 comprises 12 residues. Deletions cut 5 bases from V and 8 bases from J, with 9 bases between. Germline V lookup: CDR1 SNHLY, CDR2 FYNNEI. CDR3 residues: CASSPGSEKLFF. As DNA, the CDR3 is TGTGCCAGCAGTCCCGGGAGCGAAAAACTGTTTTTT.

The J gene is TRBJ2-3, the V gene TRBV29-1, with 7 bases fitting TRBD1. Germline values: CDR1 SQVTM, CDR2 ANQGSEA. This CDR3 has 13 amino acids. V lost 8 bases, J lost 1 base, and 6 bases stayed unmatched. DNA of the CDR3: TGCAGCCCCAGGGACAGTCGCACAGATACGCAGTATTTT. Protein: CSPRDSRTDTQYF.

As for this clone: Other DNA sequences in the same sample also yield this CDR3. The J gene is TRBJ2-7, the V gene TRBV7-3; D remains ambiguous. Trimming shortened V by 5 bases and J by 4 bases, and 9 bases separated the two germline ends. The CDR3 is 12 residues long. CDR1 is SGHTA, CDR2 FQGTGA, per germline. The DNA for the CDR3 is TGTGCCAGCAGCCCAGGCGGTTACGAGCAGTACTTC. The encoded protein is CASSPGGYEQYF. Full variable domain (outside the CDR3, taken from reference TRBV7-3 and TRBJ2-7): GAGVSQTPSNKVTEKGKYVELRCDPISGHTALYWYRQSLGQGPEFLIYFQGTGAADDSGLPNDRFFAVRPEGSVSTLKIQRTERGDSAVYLCASSPGGYEQYFGPGTRLTVT.

The rearrangement links TRBV28 to TRBJ1-1, with D hard to call. Germline V gene sequence: CDR1 MDHEN, CDR2 SYDVKM. V lost 8 bases and J lost 0, with 16 bases in between. The CDR3 extends over 15 amino acids. DNA of the CDR3: TGTGCCAGCCCCCCGGCGGCAGCGTTGAACACTGAAGCTTTCTTT. This translates into CASPPAAALNTEAFF.

The V gene is TRBV19, the J gene TRBJ1-5, with D possibly TRBD1 on 6 matching bases. Deletions cut 6 bases from V and 3 bases from J, with 15 bases between. The germline V gene encodes CDR1 LNHDA and CDR2 SQIVND (reference sequence). The CDR3 totals 15 residues. The DNA of the CDR3 is TGTGCCAGTAGGGCCGGGACATTGATCAATCAGCCCCAGCATTTT. This gives the protein CASRAGTLINQPQHF.

The rearrangement joins TRBV6-6 to TRBJ2-1; a weak D match, TRBD1 (5 bases). Germline V gene data show CDR1 as MNHNY and CDR2 as SVGAGI (reference sequence). Trimming cost V 4 bases and J 8 bases, with 21 bases left between them. The CDR3 totals 16 residues. CDR3 nucleotide sequence: TGTGCCAGCAGTTCCGTTGGACACCCCGGGCGCGATGAGCAGTTCTTC. Encoded protein: CASSSVGHPGRDEQFF.

This sequence joins TRBV7-3 and TRBJ2-7; 7 bases are shared with TRBD2. CDR1 and CDR2 from the germline V gene are SGHTA and FQGTGA. The CDR3 runs 14 residues. V lost 0 bases, J lost 6 bases, and 5 bases stayed unmatched. CDR3 sequence: CASSLTWASGEQYF. The CDR3 nucleotides are TGTGCCAGCAGCTTAACGTGGGCTAGCGGCGAGCAGTACTTC.

The J gene is TRBJ2-7, the V gene TRBV18; D possibly corresponds to TRBD1 (6 bases). The germline V gene encodes CDR1 KGHSH and CDR2 LQKENI. The CDR3 spans 14 residues. Trimming removed 4 bases from V and 3 bases from J, with 13 bases in between. DNA of the CDR3: TGTGCCAGCTCACAGACGGGACAACACTACGAGCAGTACTTC. It encodes CASSQTGQHYEQYF.

This chain joins TRBV5-1 and TRBJ2-7; D is perhaps TRBD2 (5 bases). Trimming removed 1 base at V and 5 bases at J, with 19 bases between. The CDR3 runs to 16 residues. Germline CDR1 reads SGHRS; CDR2 reads YFSETQ. The CDR3 reads CASSLRRGLGQDEQYF. The DNA for the CDR3 is TGCGCCAGCAGCTTGAGGCGCGGGCTGGGCCAAGACGAGCAGTACTTC.

This clone has only one observation. The rearrangement uses TRBV19 and TRBJ1-2; 8 bases agree with TRBD1. Germline CDR1 is LNHDA and CDR2 is SQIVND (reference sequence). Trimming removed 7 bases from V and 7 bases from J; junction bases left unmatched: 11. This CDR3 spans 14 amino acids. The CDR3 here is CASKLDRGTFGYTF. The CDR3 DNA sequence: TGTGCCAGTAAGCTTGACAGGGGTACTTTTGGCTACACCTTC. The full variable domain, in which reference TRBV19 and TRBJ1-2 provide the parts outside the CDR3, is DGGITQSPKYLFRKEGQNVTLSCEQNLNHDAMYWYRQDPGQGLRLIYYSQIVNDFQKGDIAEGYSVSREKKESFPLTVTSAQKNPTAFYLCASKLDRGTFGYTFGSGTRLTVV.

The chain links TRBV11-3 to TRBJ2-5; TRBD2 might be the D (5 bases). This CDR3 is built from 13 residues. The germline CDR1 and CDR2 sequences are SGHNT and YENEEA. V lost 3 bases and J lost 1, with 6 bases in between. The CDR3 here is CASSFEGQETQYF. CDR3 sequence (DNA): TGTGCCAGCAGCTTCGAGGGCCAAGAGACCCAGTACTTC.

The J gene is TRBJ1-4, the V gene TRBV9; D not resolved. V was shortened by 4 bases and J by 4 bases, with 11 bases between the two germline ends. The germline gives CDR1 SGDLS, CDR2 YYNGEE. The length of the CDR3 is 14 residues. DNA of the CDR3: TGTGCCAGCAGCCGCGGGTATTATAATGAAAAACTGTTTTTT. Translating it yields CASSRGYYNEKLFF.

Points on this clone: This sample includes further DNA sequences coding for the same CDR3. The DNA of the CDR3 is TGTGCCACCAGCAGAGGGACGGGTAGCTCCTACGAGCAGTACTTC. Residues: CATSRGTGSSYEQYF. V usage is TRBV15 and J usage is TRBJ2-7; D not resolved. The CDR3 contains 15 residues. Trimming stripped 1 base from V and 0 bases from J, with 10 bases between. In germline, CDR1 is LNHNV, CDR2 YYDKDF (reference sequence).

The V and J genes are TRBV7-2 and TRBJ2-5; 7 positions agree with TRBD1. The CDR3 spans 15 residues. V dropped 5 bases and J dropped 2; count of bases not matched to a gene: 8. Germline V gene data show CDR1 as SGHTA and CDR2 as FQGNSA. The DNA for the CDR3 is TGTGCCAGCAGCGGAATGGGACAGAGACAAGAGACCCAGTACTTC. Protein sequence: CASSGMGQRQETQYF.

CDR3 amino acids: CASSPSRPTGGEQFF. The CDR3 coding sequence is TGTGCCAGCAGCCCCAGCAGGCCTACGGGCGGTGAGCAGTTCTTC. This chain uses TRBV7-9 with TRBJ2-1; D is uncertain. Trimming took 5 bases from V and 9 from J, leaving 20 bases between them. This CDR3 is 15 amino acids long. Germline V gene data show CDR1 as SEHNR and CDR2 as FQNEAQ (reference sequence).

CDR3 protein: CASSPHSGGLGEQYF. The CDR3 nucleotides read TGTGCCAGCAGCCCGCACAGCGGGGGGCTGGGCGAGCAGTACTTC. The rearrangement uses TRBV7-2 and TRBJ2-7, with 9 positions matching TRBD2. This CDR3 contains 15 residues. Germline trimming cut 5 bases from V and 6 bases from J; bases unmatched to any gene: 11. Germline-derived CDR1 and CDR2 are SGHTA and FQGNSA.

V and J are TRBV7-6 and TRBJ2-5; TRBD2 aligns across 10 bases. The CDR3 totals 17 residues. Germline loops: CDR1 SGHVS, CDR2 FNYEAQ. V dropped 4 bases and J dropped 0; count of bases not matched to a gene: 8. The CDR3 sequence is CASSSRLAGLYQETQYF. As DNA, the CDR3 is TGTGCCAGCAGCTCCAGACTAGCGGGTTTGTACCAAGAGACCCAGTACTTC.

This clone came up a few times. This CDR3 reads CASSELSVYQPQHF. DNA of the CDR3: TGTGCCAGCAGTGAACTGTCAGTTTATCAGCCCCAGCATTTT. The chain combines TRBV6-1 with TRBJ1-5, with D unresolved. Germline values: CDR1 MNHNS, CDR2 SASEGT. The CDR3 length is 14 residues. Between the trimmed V and J ends, which lost 2 bases and 5 bases, there was a span of 10 bases.

This clone was observed a few times. The V gene is TRBV25-1, the J gene TRBJ1-2; D ambiguous. Trimming took off 3 bases at V and 2 bases at J, with 7 bases between the two ends. The CDR3 has 13 amino acids. Germline V gene sequence: CDR1 MGHDK, CDR2 SYGVNS. Written as DNA, the CDR3 is TGTGCCAGCAGTGATCTAAGGAACTATGGCTACACCTTC. It yields the protein CASSDLRNYGYTF.

V and J are TRBV29-1 and TRBJ1-4; D might be TRBD1 (5 bases). Per germline, CDR1 SQVTM and CDR2 ANQGSEA. V was trimmed by 8 bases and J by 7 bases, leaving 14 bases between them. The CDR3 contains 12 residues. The CDR3 reads CSIWDGSEKLFF. Written as DNA, the CDR3 is TGCAGCATTTGGGACGGTAGTGAAAAACTGTTTTTT.

This rearrangement joins TRBV28 to TRBJ1-2; 9 bases map to TRBD1. The V gene's germline CDR1 is MDHEN and CDR2 SYDVKM. V shed 11 bases, J shed 4 bases, and the junction held 5 bases outside the gene matches. CDR3 length equals 12 residues. The CDR3 region has the DNA TGTGCCGGGGGACAGGGTGGCTATGGCTACACCTTC. It encodes CAGGQGGYGYTF.